The 32 T cell receptor beta chains in this list originate from one sample, sequenced in a study of cytomegalovirus exposure and HLA in healthy donors. 13 Jbeta primers and 60 Vbeta primers were used for the PCR. Repertoires were generated with immunoSEQ multiplex PCR, while TCRdb's copy carries only in-frame clones and drops some. The sample lists more than 150,000 clones, roughly 82% occurring once. The specimen was PBMCs. The receptors originated from a man aged 35 to 55 in good health and CMV-seronegative.

This chain uses TRBV4-2 with TRBJ1-2, with D hard to call. In germline, CDR1 is LGHNA, CDR2 YNFKEQ. CDR3 length: 13 amino acids. The V and J ends lost 4 bases and 3 bases respectively, with 9 bases between them. CDR3 DNA sequence: TGTGCCAGCAGCCCCCGGGTAGACTATGGCTACACCTTC. This gives the protein CASSPRVDYGYTF.

This clone occurred once. At one of its ends the junction is not consistent with the germline gene, which may arise from a read error. This chain joins TRBV5-1 and TRBJ2-6, with a possible D match to TRBD1 (5 bases). The CDR3 totals 15 residues. CDR1 and CDR2 (germline): SGHRS, YFSETQ. Here the CDR3 reads CASSYQSSGANVLAF. CDR3 DNA sequence: TGCGCCAGCAGCTACCAGTCCTCTGGGGCCAACGTCCTGGCTTTC.

The rearrangement links TRBV11-2 to TRBJ2-5, with 11 nucleotides matching TRBD2. J was trimmed by 0 bases and V by 6 bases; bases with no gene match: 6. This CDR3 contains 16 residues. Germline-derived CDR1 and CDR2 are SGHAT and FQNNGV. DNA of the CDR3: TGTGCCAGCAGGACCTCTAGCGGGGGGAACCAAGAGACCCAGTACTTC. It specifies CASRTSSGGNQETQYF. The full variable domain, with the rest looked up from reference TRBV11-2 and TRBJ2-5, is EAGVAQSPRYKIIEKRQSVAFWCNPISGHATLYWYQQILGQGPKLLIQFQNNGVVDDSQLPKDRFSAERLKGVDSTLKIQPAKLEDSAVYLCASRTSSGGNQETQYFGPGTRLLVL.

The V and J genes are TRBV20-1 and TRBJ2-1; D is unresolved. CDR1 and CDR2 from the germline V gene are DFQATT and SNEGSKA (reference sequence). The CDR3 covers 10 residues. V was shortened by 7 bases and J by 3 bases, with 4 bases between the two germline ends. The CDR3 nucleotides read TGCAGTGGAGGCTACAATGAGCAGTTCTTC. Translated: CSGGYNEQFF.

The chain employs TRBV5-6 and TRBJ1-3; TRBD1 aligns across 9 bases. The CDR3 covers 15 residues. Trimming took 3 bases from V and 6 from J; bases not matched to a gene: 7. The germline V gene encodes CDR1 SGHDT and CDR2 YYEEEE. CDR3 nucleotide sequence: TGTGCCAGCAGCTCCCTGACAGGGGGGAAAAACACCATATATTTT. It encodes CASSSLTGGKNTIYF.

V usage is TRBV5-4 and J usage is TRBJ2-4; D is unclear. This CDR3 is 13 amino acids long. Per the germline V gene, CDR1 is SGHNT and CDR2 is YYREEE (reference sequence). Trimming removed 2 bases from V and 7 bases from J, with 10 bases in between. As DNA, the CDR3 is TGTGCCAGCAGCTTAGATCAGTATAACATTCAGTACTTC. It codes for CASSLDQYNIQYF.

This clone appeared a single time. V is TRBV7-9 and J is TRBJ2-7, with 9 nucleotides matching TRBD1. V lost 5 bases, J lost 4 bases, and 9 bases stayed unmatched. This CDR3 has 15 residues. Germline CDR1 is SEHNR and CDR2 is FQNEAQ (reference sequence). The CDR3 protein is CASSRMRDREYEQYF. The CDR3 DNA sequence: TGTGCCAGCAGCCGTATGAGGGACAGGGAATACGAGCAGTACTTC.

The chain couples TRBV2 to TRBJ1-5; 8 bases map to TRBD1. V trimming: 7 bases; J trimming: 5 bases; junction bases outside the gene matches: 7. The CDR3 sequence is 14 residues long. Per the germline V gene, CDR1 is SNHLY and CDR2 is FYNNEI. The CDR3 DNA reads as TGTGCCAGCACTAAGGGGACAGGAGATCAGCCCCAGCATTTT. Translated, it gives CASTKGTGDQPQHF.

The V and J genes are TRBV7-9 and TRBJ2-5; no definite D call. V lost 5 bases and J 6 bases, leaving 7 bases between the germline ends. Germline CDR1 SEHNR, CDR2 FQNEAQ (reference sequence). This CDR3 contains 11 residues. This CDR3 reads CASSAKKTQYF. In nucleotides, the CDR3 is TGTGCCAGCAGCGCGAAGAAGACCCAGTACTTC.

This clone was seen just once. The chain carries TRBV6-1 and TRBJ1-1; TRBD1 aligns across 9 bases. Germline V gene sequence: CDR1 MNHNS, CDR2 SASEGT. CDR3 length: 13 residues. V lost 4 bases, J lost 4 bases, and 1 base stayed unmatched. The CDR3 DNA follows: TGTGCCAGCAGTGCGACAGGGGGCACTGAAGCTTTCTTT. Protein: CASSATGGTEAFF.

This chain joins TRBV4-3 and TRBJ2-7; TRBD2 matches at 7 bases. Trimming took 0 bases from V and 2 from J; bases not matched to a gene: 7. The CDR3 contains 16 residues. From germline, CDR1 is LGHNA and CDR2 YSLEER. For the CDR3, the DNA is TGCGCCAGCAGCCAAGATACGACGGGAGGCACCTACGAGCAGTACTTC. Encoded protein: CASSQDTTGGTYEQYF.

The chain links TRBV2 to TRBJ2-7, with D perhaps TRBD1 (6 bases). CDR3 size: 16 residues. From germline, CDR1 is SNHLY and CDR2 FYNNEI. The V gene lost 6 bases and the J gene lost 2 bases, with 20 bases spanning the gap. Here the CDR3 DNA reads TGTGCCAGCAGCCGCGCCGGGACAAGAAGAACCTACGAGCAGTACTTC. This sequence encodes CASSRAGTRRTYEQYF.

The chain employs TRBV7-6 and TRBJ2-2; D is possibly TRBD2 (5 bases). The length of the CDR3 is 17 residues. With 3 bases removed from V and 6 bases from J, the gap between germline ends came to 20 bases. Germline V gives CDR1 SGHVS, CDR2 FNYEAQ. The CDR3: CASSFGSLAVVPGELFF. DNA for the CDR3: TGTGCCAGCAGCTTCGGTAGCCTAGCCGTCGTGCCCGGGGAGCTGTTTTTT.

J is TRBJ1-4 and V is TRBV7-9; maybe TRBD1 (5 bases). This CDR3 has 15 residues. The germline V gene has CDR1 SEHNR and CDR2 FQNEAQ (reference sequence). Between the trimmed V and J ends, which lost 2 bases and 8 bases, there was a span of 15 bases. The CDR3 DNA reads as TGTGCCAGCAGCTTATTAGGGGCGATGGGCGAAAAACTGTTTTTT. Amino acid sequence: CASSLLGAMGEKLFF.

V usage is TRBV27 and J usage is TRBJ2-1; TRBD2 aligns across 12 bases. The CDR3 totals 16 residues. Germline V lookup: CDR1 MNHEY, CDR2 SMNVEV (reference sequence). With V trimmed by 6 bases and J by 4 bases, 7 bases remained unmatched. In DNA form, the CDR3 reads TGTGCCAGCAGAGCGCGGACTAGCGGGACATACAATGAGCAGTTCTTC. As protein: CASRARTSGTYNEQFF.

The chain joins TRBV2 to TRBJ1-1; the match to TRBD1 covers 7 bases. CDR3 length equals 15 residues. Trimming cost V 2 bases and J 5 bases; bases outside gene matches: 8. Germline-derived CDR1 and CDR2 are SNHLY and FYNNEI. This CDR3 reads CASSEPGGLRTEAFF. The CDR3 DNA is TGTGCCAGCAGTGAACCAGGGGGGTTGAGGACTGAAGCTTTCTTT.

The J gene is TRBJ1-5, the V gene TRBV6-1; the D gene is possibly TRBD1 (6 bases). The germline V and J ends were trimmed by 6 bases and 0 bases, with 12 bases remaining between them. Germline V gene sequence: CDR1 MNHNS, CDR2 SASEGT. This CDR3 is built from 15 residues. As DNA, the CDR3 is TGTGCCAGCAGGGCCGGACAGCCTAGCAATCAGCCCCAGCATTTT. This translates into CASRAGQPSNQPQHF.

J is TRBJ1-3 and V is TRBV14; maybe TRBD1 (5 bases). Germline CDR1 and CDR2: SGHDN and FVKESK. V lost 1 base and J 2 bases, leaving 12 bases between the germline ends. The CDR3 consists of 16 residues. CDR3 residues: CASSQAVTATGNTIYF. The CDR3 bases are TGTGCCAGCAGCCAAGCGGTGACAGCCACTGGAAACACCATATATTTT.

This chain connects TRBV28 to TRBJ2-4; possibly TRBD1 for D (5 bases). The germline V gene has CDR1 MDHEN and CDR2 SYDVKM. Trimming stripped 8 bases from V and 0 bases from J, with 11 bases between. This CDR3 spans 14 amino acids. In DNA form, the CDR3 reads TGTGCCAGCTGGACACCACTAGCCAAAAACATTCAGTACTTC. This sequence encodes CASWTPLAKNIQYF.

The V and J genes are TRBV28 and TRBJ2-7; possible D gene TRBD2, 7 bases. The CDR3 consists of 15 residues. In germline, CDR1 is MDHEN, CDR2 SYDVKM. V gave up 0 bases and J gave up 2 bases, with 11 bases separating them. The CDR3 spells CASSLWGGGPYEQYF. The CDR3 nucleotides read TGTGCCAGCAGTTTATGGGGAGGGGGGCCCTACGAGCAGTACTTC.

The chain recombines TRBV5-4 with TRBJ1-4; 9 bases align to TRBD1. The ends lost 4 bases at V and 10 bases at J; junction bases unmatched: 5. This CDR3 has 13 residues. Germline V gene data show CDR1 as SGHNT and CDR2 as YYREEE (reference sequence). Here the CDR3 reads CASSQMTGGKLFF. The CDR3 coding sequence is TGTGCCAGCAGCCAAATGACAGGGGGAAAACTGTTTTTT. The complete variable domain, with remaining parts taken from reference TRBV5-4 and TRBJ1-4, reads ETGVTQSPTHLIKTRGQQVTLRCSSQSGHNTVSWYQQALGQGPQFIFQYYREEENGRGNFPPRFSGLQFPNYSSELNVNALELDDSALYLCASSQMTGGKLFFGSGTQLSVL.

V and J are TRBV6-5 and TRBJ1-1, with D unclear. Trimming stripped 9 bases from V and 4 bases from J, with 9 bases between. Per germline, CDR1 MNHEY and CDR2 SVGAGI. The CDR3 is 11 residues long. DNA for the CDR3: TGTGCCAGGTCGGGAACCACTGAAGCTTTCTTT. This translates into CARSGTTEAFF.

The chain has TRBV28 and TRBJ1-1; D perhaps matches TRBD1 (5 bases). V was clipped by 8 bases and J by 4 bases, with 8 bases between them. Germline CDR1 is MDHEN and CDR2 is SYDVKM. The CDR3 is made up of 11 amino acids. The CDR3 is CASQTATEAFF. The CDR3 DNA is TGTGCCAGCCAGACAGCCACTGAAGCTTTCTTT. Using reference TRBV28 and TRBJ1-1 for the parts outside the CDR3, the full variable domain is DVKVTQSSRYLVKRTGEKVFLECVQDMDHENMFWYRQDPGLGLRLIYFSYDVKMKEKGDIPEGYSVSREKKERFSLILESASTNQTSMYLCASQTATEAFFGQGTRLTVV.

V is TRBV30 and J is TRBJ2-5, with 7 bases aligning to TRBD1. Trimming took 2 bases from V and 5 from J; bases not matched to a gene: 8. Germline assignment: CDR1 GTSNPN and CDR2 SVGIG (reference sequence). There are 14 residues in the CDR3. CDR3 residues: CAWSRDRVGETQYF. The DNA of the CDR3 is TGTGCCTGGAGTCGCGACAGGGTAGGCGAGACCCAGTACTTC.

In this sample, this clone turned up a few times. This sequence joins TRBV18 and TRBJ2-7; D call uncertain. Germline loops: CDR1 KGHSH, CDR2 LQKENI. The CDR3 is made up of 11 amino acids. V dropped 3 bases and J dropped 5 bases, with 5 bases sitting between them. CDR3 sequence reads: CASSPADEQYF. The DNA for the CDR3 is TGTGCCAGCTCACCGGCGGACGAGCAGTACTTC. The full variable domain, completed using reference TRBV18 and TRBJ2-7, is NAGVMQNPRHLVRRRGQEARLRCSPMKGHSHVYWYRQLPEEGLKFMVYLQKENIIDESGMPKERFSAEFPKEGPSILRIQQVVRGDSAAYFCASSPADEQYFGPGTRLTVT.

The gene calls are TRBV29-1 and TRBJ1-2, with D tentatively TRBD1 (5 bases). The CDR3 is made up of 14 amino acids. The germline CDR1 and CDR2 sequences are SQVTM and ANQGSEA. Trimming shortened V by 4 bases and J by 7 bases, and 19 bases separated the two germline ends. In nucleotides, the CDR3 is TGCAGCGTTGGTTTTCGAGCAGGGCCGGGTGGCTACACCTTC. Translated: CSVGFRAGPGGYTF.

The chain joins TRBV9 to TRBJ2-6; a weak D match, TRBD1 (5 bases). CDR3 size: 16 residues. The germline V gene encodes CDR1 SGDLS and CDR2 YYNGEE. V lost 0 bases and J 4 bases, leaving 11 bases between the germline ends. This chain's CDR3 is CASSVAAGPGANVLTF. The CDR3 nucleotides are TGTGCCAGCAGCGTAGCTGCAGGGCCCGGGGCCAACGTCCTGACTTTC.

This chain uses TRBV29-1 with TRBJ1-2; D is perhaps TRBD1 (5 bases). This CDR3 contains 15 residues. V dropped 6 bases and J dropped 4 bases, with 21 bases sitting between them. Germline lookup yields CDR1 SQVTM and CDR2 ANQGSEA. The CDR3 bases are TGCAGCGTAACCGGGACGGGACTTCGGGGCTATGGCTACACCTTC. As protein: CSVTGTGLRGYGYTF.

CDR3 sequence reads: CASSLGQVQYGYTF. CDR3 sequence (DNA): TGTGCCAGCAGCTTAGGACAGGTTCAGTATGGCTACACCTTC. The chain recombines TRBV7-8 with TRBJ1-2, with D possibly matching TRBD1 (6 bases). The V gene lost 1 base and the J gene lost 5 bases, with 11 bases spanning the gap. CDR1 and CDR2 (germline): SGHVS, FQNEAQ. This CDR3 region has 14 residues.

The rearrangement joins TRBV9 to TRBJ1-2, with TRBD1 matching 7 bases. CDR1 SGDLS and CDR2 YYNGEE come from the germline V gene. The CDR3 runs to 15 residues. J was trimmed by 4 bases and V by 4 bases; bases with no gene match: 10. CDR3 DNA sequence: TGTGCCAGCAGCCCAAGACAGGGTCACTCCTATGGCTACACCTTC. Its translation is CASSPRQGHSYGYTF.

V is TRBV28 and J is TRBJ2-1; possible D gene TRBD2, 6 bases. V dropped 5 bases and J dropped 10 bases, with 15 bases sitting between them. The CDR3 consists of 13 residues. The germline V gene has CDR1 MDHEN and CDR2 SYDVKM. The CDR3 region is CASSGGTTGEQFF. As DNA, the CDR3 is TGTGCCAGCAGTGGGGGGACGACTGGAGAGCAGTTCTTC.

The chain combines TRBV6-5 with TRBJ2-1; 8 bases map to TRBD2. This CDR3 is built from 13 residues. The trim removed 8 bases at V and 8 bases at J, leaving 8 bases unmatched. The germline CDR1 and CDR2 sequences are MNHEY and SVGAGI. In nucleotides, the CDR3 is TGTGCCAGCCAACGTAGCGGGACCGATGAGCAGTTCTTC. Its protein product is CASQRSGTDEQFF.